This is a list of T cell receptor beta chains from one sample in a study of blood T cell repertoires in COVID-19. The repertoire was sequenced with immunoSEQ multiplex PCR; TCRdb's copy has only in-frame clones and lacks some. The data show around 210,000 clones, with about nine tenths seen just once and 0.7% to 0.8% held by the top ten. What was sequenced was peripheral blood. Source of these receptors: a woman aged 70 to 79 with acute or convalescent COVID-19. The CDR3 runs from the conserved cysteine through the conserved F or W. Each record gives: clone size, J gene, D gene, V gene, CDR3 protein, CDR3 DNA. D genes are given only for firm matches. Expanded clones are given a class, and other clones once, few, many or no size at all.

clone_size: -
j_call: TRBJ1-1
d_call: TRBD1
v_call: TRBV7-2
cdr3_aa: CASSPWTGRITEAFF
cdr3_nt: TGTGCCAGCAGCCCTTGGACAGGTAGAATCACTGAAGCTTTCTTT

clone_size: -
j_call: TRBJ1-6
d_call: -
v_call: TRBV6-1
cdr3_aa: CASSDRLSSYNSPLHF
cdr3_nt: TGTGCCAGCAGTGACCGTCTCAGCTCCTATAATTCACCCCTCCACTTT

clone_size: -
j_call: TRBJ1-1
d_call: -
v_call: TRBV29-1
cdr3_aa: CSVFQGSTEAFF
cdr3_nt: TGCAGCGTTTTTCAGGGGAGCACTGAAGCTTTCTTT

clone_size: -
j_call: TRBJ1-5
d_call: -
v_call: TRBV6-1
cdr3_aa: CASMRDSNQPQHF
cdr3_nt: TGTGCCAGCATGAGGGATAGCAATCAGCCCCAGCATTTT

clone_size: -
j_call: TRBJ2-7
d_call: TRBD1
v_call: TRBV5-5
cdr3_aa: CASSLAVTGTYEQYF
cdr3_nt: TGTGCCAGCAGCTTGGCTGTGACAGGGACCTACGAGCAGTACTTC

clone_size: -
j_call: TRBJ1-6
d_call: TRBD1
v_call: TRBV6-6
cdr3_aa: CASSSAGQGHSPLHF
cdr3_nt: TGTGCCAGCAGTTCCGCGGGACAGGGTCACTCACCCCTCCACTTT

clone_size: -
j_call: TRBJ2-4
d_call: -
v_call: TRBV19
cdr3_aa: CASSIGVQNIQYF
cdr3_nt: TGTGCCAGTAGTATCGGGGTTCAAAACATTCAGTACTTC

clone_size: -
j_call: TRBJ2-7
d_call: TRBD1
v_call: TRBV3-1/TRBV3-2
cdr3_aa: CASSPGQGAFSEQYF
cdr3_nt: TGTGCCAGCAGCCCGGGACAGGGGGCTTTTAGCGAGCAGTACTTC

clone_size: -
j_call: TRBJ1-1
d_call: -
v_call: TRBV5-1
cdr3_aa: CASSLGPQMNTEAFF
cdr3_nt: TGCGCCAGCAGCTTGGGCCCGCAGATGAACACTGAAGCTTTCTTT

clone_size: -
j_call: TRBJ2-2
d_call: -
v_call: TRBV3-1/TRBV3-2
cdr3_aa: CASSHPTSTGELFF
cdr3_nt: TGTGCCAGCAGCCACCCCACAAGCACCGGGGAGCTGTTTTTT

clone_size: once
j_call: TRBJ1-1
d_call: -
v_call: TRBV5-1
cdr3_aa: CASSVQTLNTEAFF
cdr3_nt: TGCGCCAGCAGCGTACAGACCCTGAACACTGAAGCTTTCTTT

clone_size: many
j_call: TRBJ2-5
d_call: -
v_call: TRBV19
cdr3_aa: CASSISWTAKETQYF
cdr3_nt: TGTGCCAGTAGTATCTCTTGGACAGCAAAAGAGACCCAGTACTTC

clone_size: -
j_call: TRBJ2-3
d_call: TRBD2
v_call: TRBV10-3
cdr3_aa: CAIKELAATDTQYF
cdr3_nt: TGTGCCATCAAAGAGCTAGCGGCCACAGATACGCAGTATTTT

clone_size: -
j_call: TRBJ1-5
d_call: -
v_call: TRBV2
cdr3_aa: CASSFGGGENQPQHF
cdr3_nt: TGTGCCAGTAGTTTTGGCGGGGGAGAGAATCAGCCCCAGCATTTT

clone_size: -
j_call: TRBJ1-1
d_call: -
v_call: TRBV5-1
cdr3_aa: CASSISGSNTEAFF
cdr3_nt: TGCGCCAGCAGCATCTCAGGGTCTAACACTGAAGCTTTCTTT

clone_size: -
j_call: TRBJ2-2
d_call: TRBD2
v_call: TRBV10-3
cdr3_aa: CASGLAGETGELFF
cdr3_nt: TGTGCCAGCGGACTAGCGGGAGAGACCGGGGAGCTGTTTTTT

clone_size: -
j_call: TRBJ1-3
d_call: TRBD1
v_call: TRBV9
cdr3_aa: CASSEGTGSSGNTIYF
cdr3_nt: TGTGCCAGCAGCGAAGGGACAGGGAGCTCTGGAAACACCATATATTTT

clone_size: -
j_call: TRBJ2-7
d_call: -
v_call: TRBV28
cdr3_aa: CASSLGFPEQYF
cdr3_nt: TGTGCCAGCAGTCTCGGTTTCCCCGAGCAGTACTTC

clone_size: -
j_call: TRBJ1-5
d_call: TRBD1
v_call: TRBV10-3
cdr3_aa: CAISESKGQAVSYQPQHF
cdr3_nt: TGTGCCATCAGTGAGTCTAAGGGACAGGCCGTTTCCTACCAGCCCCAGCATTTT

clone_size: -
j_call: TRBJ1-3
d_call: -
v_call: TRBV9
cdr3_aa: CASSVASGARNTIYF
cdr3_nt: TGTGCCAGCAGCGTAGCCTCAGGGGCTCGAAACACCATATATTTT

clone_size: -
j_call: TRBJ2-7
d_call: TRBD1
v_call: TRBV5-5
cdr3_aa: CASSLAGTGGWFEQYF
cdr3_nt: TGTGCCAGCAGCCTTGCGGGGACAGGGGGGTGGTTCGAGCAGTACTTC

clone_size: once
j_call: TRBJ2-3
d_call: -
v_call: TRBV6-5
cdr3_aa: CASRARTSTDTQYF
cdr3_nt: TGTGCCAGCCGAGCACGAACTAGCACAGATACGCAGTATTTT

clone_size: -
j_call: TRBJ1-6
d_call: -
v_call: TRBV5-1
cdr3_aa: CASSLALGGAQSPLHF
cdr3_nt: TGCGCCAGCAGCTTGGCCCTCGGGGGGGCACAGTCACCCCTCCACTTT

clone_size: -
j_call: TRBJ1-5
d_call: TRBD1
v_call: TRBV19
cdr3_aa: CASSPSHGTGLAHQPQHF
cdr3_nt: TGTGCCAGTAGTCCATCCCACGGGACAGGGTTGGCGCATCAGCCCCAGCATTTT

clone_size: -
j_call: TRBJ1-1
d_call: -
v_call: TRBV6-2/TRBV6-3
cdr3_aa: CASSYEKNTEAFF
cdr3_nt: TGTGCCAGCAGTTACGAGAAGAACACTGAAGCTTTCTTT

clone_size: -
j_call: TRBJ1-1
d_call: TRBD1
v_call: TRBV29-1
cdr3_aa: CSVSGGSSSEAFF
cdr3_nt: TGCAGCGTTTCAGGGGGATCATCTAGTGAAGCTTTCTTT

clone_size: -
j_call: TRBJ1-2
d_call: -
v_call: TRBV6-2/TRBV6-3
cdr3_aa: CASSWMGGGYTF
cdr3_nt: TGTGCCAGCAGTTGGATGGGAGGTGGCTACACCTTC

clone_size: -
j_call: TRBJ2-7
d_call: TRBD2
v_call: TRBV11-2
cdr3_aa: CASSVPLAGGSYEQYF
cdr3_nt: TGTGCCAGCAGCGTCCCTCTAGCGGGGGGTTCCTACGAGCAGTACTTC

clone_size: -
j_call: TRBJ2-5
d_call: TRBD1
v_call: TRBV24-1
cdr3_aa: CATSDSGTGGFETQYF
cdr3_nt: TGTGCCACCAGTGACTCCGGGACAGGGGGCTTTGAGACCCAGTACTTC

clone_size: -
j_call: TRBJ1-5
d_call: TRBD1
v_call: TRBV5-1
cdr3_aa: CASSLGTGDNQPQHF
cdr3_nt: TGCGCCAGCAGCTTGGGGACAGGGGACAATCAGCCCCAGCATTTT

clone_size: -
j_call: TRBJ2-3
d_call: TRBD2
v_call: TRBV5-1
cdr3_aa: CASSRRGASGVTDTQYF
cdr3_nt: TGCGCCAGCAGCCGGAGGGGCGCTAGCGGTGTCACAGATACGCAGTATTTT

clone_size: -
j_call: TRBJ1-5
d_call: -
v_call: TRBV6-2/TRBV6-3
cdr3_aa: CASSFTESNQPQHF
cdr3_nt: TGTGCCAGCAGTTTCACAGAGAGCAATCAGCCCCAGCATTTT

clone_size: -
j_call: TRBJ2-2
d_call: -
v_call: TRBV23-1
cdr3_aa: CASSHPTLPDRSTGELFF
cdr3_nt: TGCGCCAGCAGTCACCCCACCCTCCCGGACAGATCCACCGGGGAGCTGTTTTTT

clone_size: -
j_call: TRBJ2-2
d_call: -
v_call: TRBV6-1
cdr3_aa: CASSVASGVPGELFF
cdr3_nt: TGTGCCAGCAGCGTAGCCTCGGGAGTTCCCGGGGAGCTGTTTTTT

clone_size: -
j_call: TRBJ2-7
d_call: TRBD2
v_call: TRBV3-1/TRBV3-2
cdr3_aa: CASSQGGAGGPGEQYF
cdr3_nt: TGTGCCAGCAGCCAAGGTGGAGCGGGGGGGCCTGGGGAGCAGTACTTC

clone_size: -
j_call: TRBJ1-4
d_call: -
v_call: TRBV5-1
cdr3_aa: CASSLVPLPQGGSEKLFF
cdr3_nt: TGCGCCAGCAGCTTGGTCCCGCTCCCCCAAGGAGGGAGTGAAAAACTGTTTTTT

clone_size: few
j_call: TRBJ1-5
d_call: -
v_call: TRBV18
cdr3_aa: CASSPREGRDQPQHF
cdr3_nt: TGTGCCAGCTCACCCCGAGAGGGAAGAGATCAGCCCCAGCATTTT

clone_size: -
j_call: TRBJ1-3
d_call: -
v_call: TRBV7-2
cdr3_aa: CASSSRALGNTIYF
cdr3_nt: TGTGCCAGCAGTTCCAGGGCCCTTGGAAACACCATATATTTT

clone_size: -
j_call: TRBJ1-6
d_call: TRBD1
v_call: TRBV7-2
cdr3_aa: CASSRPGTGINSPLHF
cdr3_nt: TGTGCCAGCAGCCGCCCCGGGACAGGGATCAATTCACCCCTCCACTTT

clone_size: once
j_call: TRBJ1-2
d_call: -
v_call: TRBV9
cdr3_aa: CASSVREVPAYGYTF
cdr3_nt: TGTGCCAGCAGCGTGCGGGAGGTCCCGGCCTATGGCTACACCTTC

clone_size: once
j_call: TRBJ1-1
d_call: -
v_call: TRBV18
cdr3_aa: CASSEQGNTEAFF
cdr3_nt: TGTGCCAGCTCAGAACAGGGGAACACTGAAGCTTTCTTT

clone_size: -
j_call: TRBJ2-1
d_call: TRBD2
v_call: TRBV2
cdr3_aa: CASSEMTGLARNEQFF
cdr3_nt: TGTGCCAGCAGTGAAATGACGGGACTAGCTCGCAATGAGCAGTTCTTC

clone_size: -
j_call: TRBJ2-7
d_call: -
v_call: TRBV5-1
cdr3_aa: CASSFRGYEQYF
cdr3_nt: TGCGCCAGCAGCTTTCGGGGCTACGAGCAGTACTTC

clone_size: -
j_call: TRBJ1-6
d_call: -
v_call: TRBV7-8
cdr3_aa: CASSFSDRLGGSPLHF
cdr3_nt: TGTGCCAGCAGCTTCTCGGACAGACTTGGTGGGTCACCCCTCCACTTT

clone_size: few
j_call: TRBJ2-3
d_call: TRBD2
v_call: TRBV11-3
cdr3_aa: CASSLRTSGTDTQYF
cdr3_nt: TGTGCCAGCTCCCTACGGACTAGCGGGACAGATACGCAGTATTTT

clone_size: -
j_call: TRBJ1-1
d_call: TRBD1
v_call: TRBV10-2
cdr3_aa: CATAGQVVTEAFF
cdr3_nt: TGCGCCACGGCCGGACAGGTCGTCACTGAAGCTTTCTTT

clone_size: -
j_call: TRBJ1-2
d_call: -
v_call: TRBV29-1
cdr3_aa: CSVVGPPPGLYGYTF
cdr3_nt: TGCAGCGTTGTCGGCCCTCCTCCGGGACTATATGGCTACACCTTC

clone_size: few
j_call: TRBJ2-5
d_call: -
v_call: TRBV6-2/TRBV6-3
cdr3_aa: CASSQTGPLRTQYF
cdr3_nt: TGTGCCAGCAGCCAGACAGGTCCCCTGCGGACCCAGTACTTC

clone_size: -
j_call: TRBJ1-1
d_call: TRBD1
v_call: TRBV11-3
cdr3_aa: CASSSGQGAGTEAFF
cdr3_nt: TGTGCCAGCAGCTCAGGACAGGGGGCCGGTACTGAAGCTTTCTTT

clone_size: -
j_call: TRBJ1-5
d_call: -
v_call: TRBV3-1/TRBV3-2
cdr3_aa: CASSQDAVTSNQPQHF
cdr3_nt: TGTGCCAGCAGCCAAGATGCGGTTACAAGCAATCAGCCCCAGCATTTT

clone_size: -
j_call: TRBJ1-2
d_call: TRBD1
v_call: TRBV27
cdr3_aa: CASSPGTVLTYTF
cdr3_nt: TGTGCCAGCAGCCCCGGGACAGTCCTTACCTACACCTTC

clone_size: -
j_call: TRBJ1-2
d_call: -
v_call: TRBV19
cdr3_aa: CASSRGGSDYGYTF
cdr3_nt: TGTGCCAGTAGTAGAGGGGGTTCGGACTATGGCTACACCTTC